This section outlines one T cell receptor (beta chain) sequence together with its context. This entry is derived from a study of control samples from healthy donors and cancer patients. The assay was immunoSEQ multiplex PCR, and TCRdb's table has in-frame clones only and misses some. The sample shows about 130,000 clones, roughly 94% of them seen only once. V was pared by 2 bases and J by 3 bases, with 8 bases of the junction left unmatched. CDR1 GTSNPN and CDR2 SVGIG come from the germline V gene (reference sequence). The CDR3 has 17 amino acids. The origin of this receptor is a man in his fifties or sixties with colorectal cancer. The sample consisted of PBMCs. V usage is TRBV30 and J usage is TRBJ2-6; 9 bases agree with TRBD1. The CDR3, as DNA: TGTGCCTGGAGTTGGACAGGGGACCTTTTTGGGGCCAACGTCCTGACTTTC. Translation gives CAWSWTGDLFGANVLTF.